The present entry profiles one T cell receptor beta chain with its context. Its antigen remains unknown. This entry is derived from a study of T cell responses to AZD1222 COVID-19 vaccine. Repertoires were generated with immunoSEQ multiplex PCR, while TCRdb's copy carries only in-frame clones and drops some. Among roughly 120,000 clones listed, 75% to 95% were seen once. Germline V lookup: CDR1 LNHDA, CDR2 SQIVND (reference sequence). The V end lost 7 bases, the J end lost 11 bases, and 26 bases lay between the germline ends. The CDR3 extends over 15 amino acids. General study results and limits: Repertoires in all cases were sampled only once the peak T cell response had passed.

The chain has TRBV19 and TRBJ1-1, with TRBD1 as a possible D gene (5 bases). The material was peripheral blood, obtained on day 0 of AZD1222 vaccination. The receptor comes from an adult in good health. The CDR3 coding sequence is TGTGCCAGTACCCGAGGGGTCCAGGGAGCGTTCCGGGCTTTCTTT. Its translation is CASTRGVQGAFRAFF. Full variable domain (remainder filled in from reference TRBV19 and TRBJ1-1): DGGITQSPKYLFRKEGQNVTLSCEQNLNHDAMYWYRQDPGQGLRLIYYSQIVNDFQKGDIAEGYSVSREKKESFPLTVTSAQKNPTAFYLCASTRGVQGAFRAFFGQGTRLTVV.